Given below is one TCR beta chain in context. Genomic DNA in an amount of approximately 2 micrograms was extracted from cryopreserved PBMCs and used for the preparation of TCR beta libraries. This sample is part of a study of cytotoxic CD8 clonotypes in ibrutinib-treated CLL. Study-wide background: Patients gave response samples after a median approximately eleven months of treatment, range 6 to 36.

Only in-frame clones appear in the TCRdb table, and some are missing; sequencing was by immunoSEQ multiplex PCR. The data contain 100,000 to 150,000 clones, roughly 88% of them singletons. The CDR3 totals 14 residues. CDR1 is MDHEN and CDR2 is SYDVKM in the germline V gene. Trimming cost V 3 bases and J 7 bases, with 12 bases left between them. The source material was PBMCs, sampled after 24 months of ibrutinib treatment. V usage is TRBV28 and J usage is TRBJ1-4; D possibly corresponds to TRBD1 (6 bases). The clonotype comes from a human donor with chronic lymphocytic leukemia. DNA for the CDR3: TGTGCCAGCAGTTTGAGGGGGACTGGTGAAAAACTGTTTTTT. It translates to CASSLRGTGEKLFF.